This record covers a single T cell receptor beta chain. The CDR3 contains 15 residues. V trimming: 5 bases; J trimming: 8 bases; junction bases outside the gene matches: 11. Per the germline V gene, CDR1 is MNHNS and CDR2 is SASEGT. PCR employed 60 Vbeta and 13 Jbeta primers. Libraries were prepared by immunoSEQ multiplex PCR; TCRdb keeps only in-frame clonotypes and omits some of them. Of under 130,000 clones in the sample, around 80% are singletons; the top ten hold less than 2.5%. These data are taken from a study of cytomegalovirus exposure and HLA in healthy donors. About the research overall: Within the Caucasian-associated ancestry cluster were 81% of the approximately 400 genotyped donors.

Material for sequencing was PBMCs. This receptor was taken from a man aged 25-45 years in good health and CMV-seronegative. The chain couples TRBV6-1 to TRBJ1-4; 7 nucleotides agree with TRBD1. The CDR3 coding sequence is TGTGCCAGCAGTTTCGGGACAGCTTTGGGGGAAAAACTGTTTTTT. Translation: CASSFGTALGEKLFF.